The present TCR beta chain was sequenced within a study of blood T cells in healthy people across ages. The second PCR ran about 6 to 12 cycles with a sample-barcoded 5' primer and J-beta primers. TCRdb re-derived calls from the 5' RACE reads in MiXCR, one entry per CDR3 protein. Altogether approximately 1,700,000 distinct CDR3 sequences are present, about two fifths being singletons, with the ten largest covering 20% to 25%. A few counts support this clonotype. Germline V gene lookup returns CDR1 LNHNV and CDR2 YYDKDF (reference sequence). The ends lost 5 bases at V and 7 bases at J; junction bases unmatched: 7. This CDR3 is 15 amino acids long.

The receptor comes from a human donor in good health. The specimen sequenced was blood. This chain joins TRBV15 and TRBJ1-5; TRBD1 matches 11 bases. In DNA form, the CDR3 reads TGTGCCACCAGCGGCAGAAGGACAGGGGGCCAGCCCCAGCATTTT. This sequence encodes CATSGRRTGGQPQHF.